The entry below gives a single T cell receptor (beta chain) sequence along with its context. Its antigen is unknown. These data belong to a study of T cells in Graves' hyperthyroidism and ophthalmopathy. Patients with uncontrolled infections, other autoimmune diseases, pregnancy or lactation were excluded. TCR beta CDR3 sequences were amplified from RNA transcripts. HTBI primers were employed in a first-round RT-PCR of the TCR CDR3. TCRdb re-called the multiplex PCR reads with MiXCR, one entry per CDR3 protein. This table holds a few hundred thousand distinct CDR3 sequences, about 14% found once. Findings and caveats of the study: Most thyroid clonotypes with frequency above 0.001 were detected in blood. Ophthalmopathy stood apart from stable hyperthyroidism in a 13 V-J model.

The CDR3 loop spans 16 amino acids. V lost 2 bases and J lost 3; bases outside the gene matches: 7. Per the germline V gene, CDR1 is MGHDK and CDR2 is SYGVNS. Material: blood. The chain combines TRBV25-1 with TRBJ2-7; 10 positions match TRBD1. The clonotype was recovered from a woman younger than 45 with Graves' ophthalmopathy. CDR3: CASSEGGTGVLYEQYF. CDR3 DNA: TGTGCCAGCAGTGAAGGGGGGACAGGGGTACTCTACGAGCAGTACTTC.